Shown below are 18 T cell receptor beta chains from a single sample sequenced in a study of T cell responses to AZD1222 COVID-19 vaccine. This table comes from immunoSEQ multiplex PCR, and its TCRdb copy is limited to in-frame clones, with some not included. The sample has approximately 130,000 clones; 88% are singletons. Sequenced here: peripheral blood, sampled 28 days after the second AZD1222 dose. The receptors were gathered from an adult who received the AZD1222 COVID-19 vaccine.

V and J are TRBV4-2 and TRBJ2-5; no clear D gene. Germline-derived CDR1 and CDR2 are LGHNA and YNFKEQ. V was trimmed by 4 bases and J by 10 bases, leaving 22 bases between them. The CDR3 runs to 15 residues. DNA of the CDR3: TGTGCCAGCAGCCCCTCCAAGGGATTAACGCCGGACCAGTACTTC. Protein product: CASSPSKGLTPDQYF.

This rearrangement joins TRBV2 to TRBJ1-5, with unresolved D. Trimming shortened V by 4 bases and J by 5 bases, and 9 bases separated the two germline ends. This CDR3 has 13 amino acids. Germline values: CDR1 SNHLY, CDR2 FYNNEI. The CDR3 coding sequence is TGTGCCAGCAGTGTAAGCGAGGATCAGCCCCAGCATTTT. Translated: CASSVSEDQPQHF.

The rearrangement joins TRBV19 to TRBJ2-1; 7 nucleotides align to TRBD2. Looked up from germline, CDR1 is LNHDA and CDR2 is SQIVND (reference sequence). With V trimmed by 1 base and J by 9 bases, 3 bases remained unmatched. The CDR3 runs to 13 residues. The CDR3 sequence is CASSIGGGREQFF. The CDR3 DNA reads TGTGCCAGTAGTATAGGGGGGGGACGTGAGCAGTTCTTC.

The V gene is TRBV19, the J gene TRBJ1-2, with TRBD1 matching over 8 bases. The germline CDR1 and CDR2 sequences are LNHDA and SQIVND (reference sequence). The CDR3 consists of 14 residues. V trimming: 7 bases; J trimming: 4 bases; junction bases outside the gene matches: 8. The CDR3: CASTLEQGGYGYTF. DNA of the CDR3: TGTGCCAGTACCCTCGAACAGGGGGGCTATGGCTACACCTTC. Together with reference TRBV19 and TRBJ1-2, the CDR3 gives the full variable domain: DGGITQSPKYLFRKEGQNVTLSCEQNLNHDAMYWYRQDPGQGLRLIYYSQIVNDFQKGDIAEGYSVSREKKESFPLTVTSAQKNPTAFYLCASTLEQGGYGYTFGSGTRLTVV.

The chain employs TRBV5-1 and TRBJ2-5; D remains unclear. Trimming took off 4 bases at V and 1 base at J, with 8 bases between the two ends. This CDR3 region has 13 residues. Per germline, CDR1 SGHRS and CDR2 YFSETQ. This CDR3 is CASSGQVQETQYF. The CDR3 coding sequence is TGCGCCAGCAGCGGGCAGGTCCAAGAGACCCAGTACTTC.

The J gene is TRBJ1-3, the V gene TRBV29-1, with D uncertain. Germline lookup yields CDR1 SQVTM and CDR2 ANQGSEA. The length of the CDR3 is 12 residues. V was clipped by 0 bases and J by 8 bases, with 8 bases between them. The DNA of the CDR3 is TGCAGCGTTGAAGATGGCCGGGACACCATATATTTT. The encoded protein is CSVEDGRDTIYF.

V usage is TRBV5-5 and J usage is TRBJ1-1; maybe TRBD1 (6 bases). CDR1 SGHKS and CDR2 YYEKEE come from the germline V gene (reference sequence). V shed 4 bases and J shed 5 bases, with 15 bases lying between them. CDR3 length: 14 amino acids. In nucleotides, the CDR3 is TGTGCCAGCAGCCGGGCGGGGGCAGAGACTGAAGCTTTCTTT. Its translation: CASSRAGAETEAFF.

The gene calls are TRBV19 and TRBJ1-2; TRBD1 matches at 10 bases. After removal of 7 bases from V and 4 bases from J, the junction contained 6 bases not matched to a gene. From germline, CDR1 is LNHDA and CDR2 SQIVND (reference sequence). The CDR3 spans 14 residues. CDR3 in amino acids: CASKGQGLGYGYTF. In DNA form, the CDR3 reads TGTGCCAGTAAGGGACAGGGGCTAGGCTATGGCTACACCTTC.

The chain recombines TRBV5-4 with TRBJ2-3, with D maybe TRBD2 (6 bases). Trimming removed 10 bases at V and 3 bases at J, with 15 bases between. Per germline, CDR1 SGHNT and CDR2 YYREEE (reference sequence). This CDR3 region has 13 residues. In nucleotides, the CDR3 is TGTGCCCTGGGCGGCGGGATGACAGATACGCAGTATTTT. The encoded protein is CALGGGMTDTQYF.

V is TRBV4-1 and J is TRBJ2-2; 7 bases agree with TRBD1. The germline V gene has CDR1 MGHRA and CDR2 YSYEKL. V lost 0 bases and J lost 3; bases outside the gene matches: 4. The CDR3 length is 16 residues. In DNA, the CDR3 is TGCGCCAGCAGCCAAGATAGGGGGCTGGACACCGGGGAGCTGTTTTTT. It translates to CASSQDRGLDTGELFF.

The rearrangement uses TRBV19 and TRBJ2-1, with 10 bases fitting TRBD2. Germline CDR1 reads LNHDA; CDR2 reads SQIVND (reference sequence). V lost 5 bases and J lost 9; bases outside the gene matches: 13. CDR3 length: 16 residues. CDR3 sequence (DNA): TGTGCCAGTAGTCAATGGGCTAGCGGGAGAGCTGGTGAGCAGTTCTTC. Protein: CASSQWASGRAGEQFF.

The CDR3 loop reads CATSREQANRGETQYF. The CDR3 coding sequence is TGTGCCACCAGCAGAGAGCAGGCCAACAGGGGAGAGACCCAGTACTTC. The chain joins TRBV15 to TRBJ2-5; 7 nucleotides align to TRBD1. Germline V CDR1 and CDR2: LNHNV, YYDKDF (reference sequence). The CDR3 loop spans 16 amino acids. With 0 bases clipped from V and 4 bases from J, the junction kept 8 bases outside the gene matches.

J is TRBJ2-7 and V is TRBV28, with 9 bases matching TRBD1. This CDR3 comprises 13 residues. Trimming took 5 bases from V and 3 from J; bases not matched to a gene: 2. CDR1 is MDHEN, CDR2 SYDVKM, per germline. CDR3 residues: CASSRQGVYEQYF. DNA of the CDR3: TGTGCCAGCAGTAGACAGGGGGTCTACGAGCAGTACTTC.

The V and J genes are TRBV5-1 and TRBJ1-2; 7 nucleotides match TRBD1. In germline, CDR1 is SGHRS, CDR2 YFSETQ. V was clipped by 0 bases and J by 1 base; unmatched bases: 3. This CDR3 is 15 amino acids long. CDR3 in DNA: TGCGCCAGCAGCTTGGAGGCAGGGGGTAACTATGGCTACACCTTC. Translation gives CASSLEAGGNYGYTF.

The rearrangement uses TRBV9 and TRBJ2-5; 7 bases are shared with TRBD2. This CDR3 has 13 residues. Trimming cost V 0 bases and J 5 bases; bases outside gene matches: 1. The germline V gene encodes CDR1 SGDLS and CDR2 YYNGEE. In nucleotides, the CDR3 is TGTGCCAGCAGCGTAGGAGCGGGGGAGACCCAGTACTTC. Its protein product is CASSVGAGETQYF.

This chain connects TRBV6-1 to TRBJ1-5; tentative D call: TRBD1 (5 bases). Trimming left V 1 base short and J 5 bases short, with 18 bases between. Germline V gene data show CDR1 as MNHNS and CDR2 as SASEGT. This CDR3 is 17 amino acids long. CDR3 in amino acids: CASSEGGGFGEYQPQHF. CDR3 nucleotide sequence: TGTGCCAGCAGTGAAGGGGGGGGATTTGGTGAATATCAGCCCCAGCATTTT.

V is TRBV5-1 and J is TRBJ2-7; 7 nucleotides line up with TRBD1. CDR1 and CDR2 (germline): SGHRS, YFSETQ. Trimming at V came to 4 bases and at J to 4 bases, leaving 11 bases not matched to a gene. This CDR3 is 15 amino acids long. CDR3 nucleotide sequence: TGCGCCAGCAGCCCAGGTCCGGGACAGATTTACGAGCAGTACTTC. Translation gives CASSPGPGQIYEQYF.

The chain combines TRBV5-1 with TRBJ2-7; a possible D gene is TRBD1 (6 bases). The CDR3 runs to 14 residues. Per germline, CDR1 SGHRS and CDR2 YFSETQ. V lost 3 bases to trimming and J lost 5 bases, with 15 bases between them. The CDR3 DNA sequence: TGCGCCAGCAGCTCCTTTCAGGGGTCTAACGAGCAGTACTTC. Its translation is CASSSFQGSNEQYF.